This T cell receptor beta chain was recorded in a study of type 1 regulatory T cells. This clonotype was observed a handful of times. V gave up 5 bases and J gave up 2 bases, with 19 bases separating them. The CDR3 covers 17 residues. The germline V gene has CDR1 SGHVS and CDR2 FQNEAQ. TCRdb processed the reads anew with MiXCR; each CDR3 protein has one entry. The sample has approximately 100,000 distinct CDR3 sequences; roughly 31% are singletons. The receptor comes from a human donor in good health. The specimen sequenced was CD4+ T cells, either the whole sample or a sorted fraction (not recorded which). J is TRBJ1-5 and V is TRBV7-8; unclear D gene. For the CDR3, the DNA is TGTGCCAGCAGCGCCCCCCGGCTGGCGGACCGCAATCAGCCCCAGCATTTT. Residues: CASSAPRLADRNQPQHF.